This entry lists 22 T cell receptor beta chains sequenced from one sample in a study of T cell repertoires in cytomegalovirus infection. TCRdb reprocessed the reads with MiXCR, giving one entry per CDR3 protein. The sample has 310,000 or so distinct CDR3 sequences, around 25% seen once; the top ten hold approximately 14%. Source material: PBMCs. The receptors come from a human donor in good health (CMV status not recorded). Some clones in this sample may be carry-over from other donors' samples.

There are a few counts of this clonotype. This rearrangement joins TRBV5-1 to TRBJ2-4; D may be TRBD1 or TRBD2 (5 bases each). Germline CDR1 is SGHRS and CDR2 is YFSETQ. The CDR3 length is 14 residues. The ends were cut back, 2 bases at V and 6 bases at J, with 12 bases in the middle. CDR3 sequence reads: CASSLGTRGNIQYF. The DNA of the CDR3 is TGCGCCAGCAGCTTAGGGACCCGAGGAAACATTCAGTACTTC.

This clonotype was counted between two and nine times. The genes are TRBV27 and TRBJ2-2; 10 nucleotides match TRBD2. The CDR3 contains 15 residues. Unmatched junction bases numbered 2, after V lost 3 bases and J lost 4 bases. CDR1 and CDR2 (germline): MNHEY, SMNVEV (reference sequence). CDR3 sequence (DNA): TGTGCCAGCAGTTTGCTAGCGGGGGTCACCGGGGAGCTGTTTTTT. Its protein is CASSLLAGVTGELFF.

The chain carries TRBV9 and TRBJ2-7; possibly TRBD2 for D (6 bases). V was shortened by 0 bases and J by 1 base, with 8 bases between the two germline ends. The CDR3 totals 14 residues. Germline CDR1 SGDLS, CDR2 YYNGEE. DNA of the CDR3: TGTGCCAGCAGCGTAGGGGGGGTTTCCTACGAGCAGTACTTC. Encoded protein: CASSVGGVSYEQYF. Variable domain in full (rest from reference TRBV9 and TRBJ2-7): DSGVTQTPKHLITATGQRVTLRCSPRSGDLSVYWYQQSLDQGLQFLIQYYNGEERAKGNILERFSAQQFPDLHSELNLSSLELGDSALYFCASSVGGVSYEQYFGPGTRLTVT.

There are a few counts of this clonotype. The rearrangement links TRBV28 to TRBJ2-1; the D gene could be TRBD1 or TRBD2 (6 bases each). Germline V lookup: CDR1 MDHEN, CDR2 SYDVKM. The CDR3 totals 15 residues. As DNA, the CDR3 is TGTGCTTTAGGGGGGACCCTCCGGCCCTACAATGAGCAGTTCTTC. Its translation: CALGGTLRPYNEQFF.

In this sample, this clonotype turned up a few times. The V and J genes are TRBV12-3 or TRBV12-4 and TRBJ2-7; TRBD1 is a possible D gene (5 bases). This CDR3 has 14 amino acids. Trimming left V 3 bases short and J 1 base short, with 10 bases between. CDR3 sequence: CASSFQGTSYEQYF. Written as DNA, the CDR3 is TGTGCCAGCAGTTTTCAGGGAACTTCCTACGAGCAGTACTTC.

This clonotype was picked up many times. The gene calls are TRBV12-3 or TRBV12-4 and TRBJ1-6; D call uncertain. V dropped 6 bases and J dropped 8 bases, with 11 bases sitting between them. The CDR3 is 13 amino acids. Here the CDR3 DNA reads TGTGCCAGCAGCCCCCCGTGGGATTCACCCCTCCACTTT. Translating gives CASSPPWDSPLHF.

This sequence joins TRBV2 and TRBJ2-2; TRBD1 agrees at 7 bases. Trimming took 5 bases from V and 1 from J; bases not matched to a gene: 7. CDR1 is SNHLY and CDR2 is FYNNEI in the germline V gene. The CDR3 spans 16 residues. The CDR3 bases are TGTGCCAGCAGTTCCGGGACAGTTAAGAACACCGGGGAGCTGTTTTTT. It is translated as CASSSGTVKNTGELFF.

This chain links TRBV19 with TRBJ1-5, with no clear D. The germline V gene encodes CDR1 LNHDA and CDR2 SQIVND (reference sequence). The CDR3 runs to 15 residues. V lost 2 bases and J 2 bases, leaving 10 bases between the germline ends. The CDR3 DNA reads as TGTGCCAGTAGTATACCGCTTGGGCGCAATCAGCCCCAGCATTTT. Amino acid sequence: CASSIPLGRNQPQHF.

This clonotype has a handful of counts. The rearrangement links TRBV6-4 to TRBJ2-3; D unclear. Between the trimmed V and J ends, which lost 2 bases and 9 bases, there was a span of 9 bases. The CDR3 is 12 residues long. The germline V gene has CDR1 MRHNA and CDR2 SNTAGT. In DNA form, the CDR3 reads TGTGCCAGCAGTGACGGTACTGGCACGCAGTATTTT. Translated: CASSDGTGTQYF.

Many counts were recorded for this clonotype. This sequence joins TRBV7-3 and TRBJ2-6; D is possibly TRBD1 (8 bases). Germline V gene data show CDR1 as SGHTA and CDR2 as FQGTGA. The CDR3 is 21 amino acids. The V gene lost 1 base and the J gene lost 3 bases, with 25 bases spanning the gap. The DNA of the CDR3 is TGTGCCAGCAGCTTAAACTCCCCCTCAGGGGGCTGGACTAGTGGGGCCAACGTCCTGACTTTC. This gives the protein CASSLNSPSGGWTSGANVLTF.

The CDR3 sequence is CSANRERGTQYF. As DNA, the CDR3 is TGCAGTGCTAACAGGGAACGGGGTACGCAGTATTTT. The chain combines TRBV20-1 with TRBJ2-3; TRBD1 is a possible D gene (6 bases). The germline V and J ends were trimmed by 4 bases and 8 bases, with 13 bases remaining between them. In germline, CDR1 is DFQATT, CDR2 SNEGSKA (reference sequence). This CDR3 has 12 residues.

The V gene is TRBV7-2, the J gene TRBJ2-3; no clear D gene. The CDR3 loop spans 16 amino acids. Germline CDR1 and CDR2: SGHTA and FQGNSA. V was shortened by 1 base and J by 1 base, with 12 bases between the two germline ends. The CDR3 DNA follows: TGTGCCAGCAGCTTAGGGTCAGCCCCGGGCACAGATACGCAGTATTTT. This sequence encodes CASSLGSAPGTDTQYF.

The gene calls are TRBV3-1 and TRBJ2-1; 8 positions match TRBD2. There are 16 residues in the CDR3. CDR1 LGHDT and CDR2 YNNKEL come from the germline V gene (reference sequence). The V gene end was trimmed by 1 base and the J gene end by 8 bases; junction bases not matched to a gene: 10. The CDR3 loop reads CASSQAHSGDVDEQFF. The DNA of the CDR3 is TGTGCCAGCAGCCAAGCTCATAGCGGGGATGTGGATGAGCAGTTCTTC.

In this sample, this clonotype turned up a few times. The chain has TRBV6-2 or TRBV6-3 and TRBJ2-7, with 7 bases matching TRBD2. With V trimmed by 9 bases and J by 8 bases, 13 bases remained unmatched. Germline V gives CDR1 MNHEY, CDR2 SVGEGT. This CDR3 is built from 13 residues. The CDR3 sequence is CASLGLRRGKQYF. The CDR3 nucleotides read TGTGCCAGTCTGGGACTACGCCGGGGCAAGCAGTACTTC.

This clonotype was detected many times. V is TRBV28 and J is TRBJ2-4; a weak D match, TRBD2 (5 bases). V lost 3 bases to trimming and J lost 3 bases, with 9 bases between them. The germline CDR1 and CDR2 sequences are MDHEN and SYDVKM. The CDR3 sequence is 14 residues long. The CDR3 loop is CASSFAGFKNIQYF. The DNA for the CDR3 is TGTGCCAGCAGTTTCGCGGGTTTCAAAAACATTCAGTACTTC.

This clonotype has just a few counts. The rearrangement joins TRBV11-2 to TRBJ1-1; no definite D call. The V end lost 6 bases, the J end lost 6 bases, and 14 bases lay between the germline ends. This CDR3 is built from 13 residues. CDR1 SGHAT and CDR2 FQNNGV come from the germline V gene. CDR3 sequence reads: CASRPLWVAEAFF. CDR3 nucleotides: TGTGCCAGCAGACCCTTGTGGGTTGCTGAAGCTTTCTTT.

This clonotype was seen a few times. The J gene is TRBJ1-3, the V gene TRBV7-2, with D maybe TRBD1 (6 bases). This CDR3 region has 15 residues. With 3 bases removed from V and 3 bases from J, the gap between germline ends came to 12 bases. CDR1 and CDR2 from the germline V gene are SGHTA and FQGNSA. The CDR3 nucleotides are TGTGCCAGCAGCTTTTCGGGGGGCTTTGGAAACACCATATATTTT. Translating it yields CASSFSGGFGNTIYF.

Remarks on this clonotype: A junction end diverges from the germline sequence, so it may reflect a read error. J is TRBJ2-7 and V is TRBV27; 9 bases line up with TRBD2. The V gene's germline CDR1 is MNHEY and CDR2 SMNVEV (reference sequence). This CDR3 has 16 amino acids. The CDR3 bases are TGTGCCAGCAGTTTATTGTCCGGACTAGCGATTCACGAGCAGTGCTTC. Protein: CASSLLSGLAIHEQCF.

The chain has TRBV28 and TRBJ2-5; perhaps TRBD1 as D (6 bases). V was pared by 2 bases and J by 5 bases, with 12 bases between. The CDR3 sequence is 14 residues long. The germline gives CDR1 MDHEN, CDR2 SYDVKM. Written as DNA, the CDR3 is TGTGCCAGCAGTTTAAGGAACAGGGAGGAGACCCAGTACTTC. Its protein product is CASSLRNREETQYF.

The chain links TRBV6-5 to TRBJ2-1; D may be TRBD2 (6 bases). The V gene's germline CDR1 is MNHEY and CDR2 SVGAGI. The germline V and J ends were trimmed by 5 bases and 8 bases, with 13 bases remaining between them. The CDR3 runs 13 residues. The CDR3 bases are TGTGCCAGCAGTCCGACTAGTATCTATGAGCAGTTCTTC. Translated: CASSPTSIYEQFF.

The CDR3 DNA is TGTGCCAGCAGTCCGAGACTAGGAGTGCAAGAGCAGTACTTC. Translated: CASSPRLGVQEQYF. This rearrangement joins TRBV12-3 or TRBV12-4 to TRBJ2-7; tentatively, D is TRBD2 (6 bases). Trimming stripped 5 bases from V and 7 bases from J, with 18 bases between. The CDR3 length is 14 residues.

As regards this clonotype: A much larger clone differs by one base, so this may be a read error. This chain joins TRBV7-2 and TRBJ1-3, with D maybe TRBD1 (6 bases). The CDR3 extends over 14 amino acids. Germline CDR1 is SGHTA and CDR2 is FQGNSA. The CDR3 loop reads CASRQDRSGNTRYF. In nucleotides, the CDR3 is TGTGCCAGCAGACAGGACAGATCTGGAAACACCAGATATTTT.